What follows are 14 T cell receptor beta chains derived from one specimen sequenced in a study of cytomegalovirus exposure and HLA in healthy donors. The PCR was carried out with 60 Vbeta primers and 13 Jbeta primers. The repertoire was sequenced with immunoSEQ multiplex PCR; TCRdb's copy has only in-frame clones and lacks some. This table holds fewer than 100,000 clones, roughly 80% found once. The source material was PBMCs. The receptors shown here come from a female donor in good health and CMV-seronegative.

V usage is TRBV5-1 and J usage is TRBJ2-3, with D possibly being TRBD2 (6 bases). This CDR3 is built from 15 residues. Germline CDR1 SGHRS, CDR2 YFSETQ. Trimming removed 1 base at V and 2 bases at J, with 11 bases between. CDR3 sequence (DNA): TGCGCCAGCAGCTTGCAATGGGGGGTCACAGATACGCAGTATTTT. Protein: CASSLQWGVTDTQYF.

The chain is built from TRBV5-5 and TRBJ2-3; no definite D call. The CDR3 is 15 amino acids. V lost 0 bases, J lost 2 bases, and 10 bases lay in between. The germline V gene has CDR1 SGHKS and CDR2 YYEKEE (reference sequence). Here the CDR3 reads CASSLVVAYTDTQYF. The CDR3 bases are TGTGCCAGCAGCTTGGTGGTAGCTTACACAGATACGCAGTATTTT.

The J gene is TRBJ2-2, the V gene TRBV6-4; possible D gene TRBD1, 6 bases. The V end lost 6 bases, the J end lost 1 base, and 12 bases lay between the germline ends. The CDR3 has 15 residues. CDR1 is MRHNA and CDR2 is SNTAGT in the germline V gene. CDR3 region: CASSSGQMNTGELFF. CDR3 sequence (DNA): TGTGCCAGCAGCTCGGGACAAATGAACACCGGGGAGCTGTTTTTT.

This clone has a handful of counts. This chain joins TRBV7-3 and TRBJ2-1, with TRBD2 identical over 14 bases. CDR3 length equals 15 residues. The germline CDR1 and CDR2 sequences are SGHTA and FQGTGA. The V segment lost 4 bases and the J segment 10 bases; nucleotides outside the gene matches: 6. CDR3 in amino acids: CASSSTSGRAGEQFF. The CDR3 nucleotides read TGTGCCAGCAGCTCGACTAGCGGGAGGGCTGGCGAGCAGTTCTTC.

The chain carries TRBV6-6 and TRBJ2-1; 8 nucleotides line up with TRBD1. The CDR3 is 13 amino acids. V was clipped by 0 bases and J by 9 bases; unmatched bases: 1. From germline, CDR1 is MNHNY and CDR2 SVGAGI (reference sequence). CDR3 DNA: TGTGCCAGCAGTTACTCGACAGGGGCTGAGCAGTTCTTC. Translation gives CASSYSTGAEQFF.

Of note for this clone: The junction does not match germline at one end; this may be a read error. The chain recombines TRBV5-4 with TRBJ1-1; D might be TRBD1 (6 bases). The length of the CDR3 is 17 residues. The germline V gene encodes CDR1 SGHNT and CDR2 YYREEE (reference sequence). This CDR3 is CARSPPGRGLRNTEAFF. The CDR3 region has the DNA TGTGCCCGCAGCCCGCCAGGCAGGGGATTGCGGAACACTGAAGCTTTCTTT.

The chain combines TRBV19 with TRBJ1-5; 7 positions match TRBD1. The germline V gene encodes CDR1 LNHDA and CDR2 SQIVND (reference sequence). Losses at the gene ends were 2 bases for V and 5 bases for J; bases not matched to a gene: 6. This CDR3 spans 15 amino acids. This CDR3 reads CASSITGDRYQPQHF. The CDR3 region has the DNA TGTGCCAGTAGTATAACGGGGGACAGATATCAGCCCCAGCATTTT.

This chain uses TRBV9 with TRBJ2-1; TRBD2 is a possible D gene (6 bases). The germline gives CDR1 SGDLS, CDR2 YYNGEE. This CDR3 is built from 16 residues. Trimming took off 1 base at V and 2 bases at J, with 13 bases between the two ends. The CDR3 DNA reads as TGTGCCAGCAGCGTAACCCAGCGGGTGGCCTACAATGAGCAGTTCTTC. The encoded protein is CASSVTQRVAYNEQFF.

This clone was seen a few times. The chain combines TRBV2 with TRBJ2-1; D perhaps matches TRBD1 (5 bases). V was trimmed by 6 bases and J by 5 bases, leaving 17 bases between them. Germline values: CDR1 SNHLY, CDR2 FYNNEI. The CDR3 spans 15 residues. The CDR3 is CASRGTLLGDNEQFF. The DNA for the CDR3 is TGTGCCAGCAGGGGAACCCTCCTAGGGGACAATGAGCAGTTCTTC.

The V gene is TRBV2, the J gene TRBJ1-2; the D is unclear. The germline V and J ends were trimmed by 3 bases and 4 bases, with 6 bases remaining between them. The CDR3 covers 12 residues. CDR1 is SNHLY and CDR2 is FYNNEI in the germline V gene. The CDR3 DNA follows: TGTGCCAGCAGTGACAGGTCCTATGGCTACACCTTC. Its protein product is CASSDRSYGYTF.

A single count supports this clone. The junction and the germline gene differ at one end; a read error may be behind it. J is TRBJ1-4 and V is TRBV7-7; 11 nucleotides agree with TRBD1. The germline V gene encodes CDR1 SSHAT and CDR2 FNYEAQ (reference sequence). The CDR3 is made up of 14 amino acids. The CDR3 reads CASSPGTGGEKLFF. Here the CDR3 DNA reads TGTGCTAGCAGCCCCGGGACAGGGGGTGAAAAACTGTTTTTT.

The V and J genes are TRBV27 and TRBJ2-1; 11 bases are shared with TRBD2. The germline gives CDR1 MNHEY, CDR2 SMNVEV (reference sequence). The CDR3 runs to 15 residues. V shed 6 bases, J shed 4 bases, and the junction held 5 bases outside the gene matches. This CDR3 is CASRRASGGYNEQFF. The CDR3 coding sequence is TGTGCCAGCAGACGTGCTAGCGGGGGGTACAATGAGCAGTTCTTC.

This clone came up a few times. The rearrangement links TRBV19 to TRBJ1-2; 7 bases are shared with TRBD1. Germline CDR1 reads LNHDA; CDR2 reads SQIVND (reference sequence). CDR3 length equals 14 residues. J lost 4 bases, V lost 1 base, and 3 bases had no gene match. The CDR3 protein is CASSIGTGRYGYTF. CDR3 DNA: TGTGCCAGTAGTATAGGGACAGGTCGCTATGGCTACACCTTC.

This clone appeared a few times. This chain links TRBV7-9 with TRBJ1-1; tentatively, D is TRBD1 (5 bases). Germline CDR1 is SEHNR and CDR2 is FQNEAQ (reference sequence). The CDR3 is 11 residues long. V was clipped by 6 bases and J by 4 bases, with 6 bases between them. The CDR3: CASRDITEAFF. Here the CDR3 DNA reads TGTGCCAGCAGGGACATCACTGAAGCTTTCTTT. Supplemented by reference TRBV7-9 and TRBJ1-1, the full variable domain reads DTGVSQNPRHKITKRGQNVTFRCDPISEHNRLYWYRQTLGQGPEFLTYFQNEAQLEKSRLLSDRFSAERPKGSFSTLEIQRTEQGDSAMYLCASRDITEAFFGQGTRLTVV.